This TCR beta chain stems from a study of shared clonotypes between healthy human individuals. Details on this clone: Its antigen is currently unknown.

Germline V gives CDR1 MNHEY, CDR2 SVGAGI. The V end lost 6 bases, the J end lost 0 bases, and 15 bases lay between the germline ends. The CDR3 length is 15 residues. The assay was immunoSEQ multiplex PCR, and TCRdb's table has in-frame clones only and misses some. The repertoire has roughly 530,000 clones, roughly 95% of them found once; the top ten carry approximately 0.06%. Points from the study as a whole: Generally, naive subsets (rather than memory subsets) showed larger estimated richness.

What was sequenced was naive CD4+ T cells sorted from blood. Subset in this sample: CD45RA+ positively selected. This receptor was identified in a woman aged 30 to 39 in good health. The chain carries TRBV6-5 and TRBJ2-7; perhaps TRBD1 as D (6 bases). As DNA, the CDR3 is TGTGCCAGCAGATTGTACCGGGACAACTCCTACGAGCAGTACTTC. The encoded protein is CASRLYRDNSYEQYF.